These 9 T cell receptor beta chains were sequenced from one sample in a study of cytomegalovirus exposure and HLA in healthy donors listed by TCRdb under 2017. Libraries came from the immunoSEQ multiplex PCR assay. For the multiplex PCR, a mixture combining 60 forward primers for TCR Vbeta segments and 13 reverse primers for TCR Jbeta segments was used. TCRdb took this table from immuneACCESS and kept in-frame rearrangements with V and J called. Such tables lack part of the clones; where checked against another copy, unresolved V genes explain under half of the gap, and the rest is unexplained. The sample table records tens of thousands of clones; around three quarters of these occur just once. The biggest ten clones account for around 0.96% of the sample. The sequencing input was PBMCs. These receptors all come from a male donor in good health and CMV-seronegative.

J is TRBJ2-3 and V is TRBV9; 7 bases map to TRBD2. Germline V gene lookup returns CDR1 SGDLS and CDR2 YYNGEE. J was trimmed by 9 bases and V by 4 bases; bases with no gene match: 5. This CDR3 has 12 amino acids. CDR3 loop: CASSPPGGTQYF. As DNA, the CDR3 is TGTGCCAGCAGCCCTCCGGGAGGCACGCAGTATTTT. Full variable domain (missing parts from reference TRBV9 and TRBJ2-3): DSGVTQTPKHLITATGQRVTLRCSPRSGDLSVYWYQQSLDQGLQFLIQYYNGEERAKGNILERFSAQQFPDLHSELNLSSLELGDSALYFCASSPPGGTQYFGPGTRLTVL.

The chain joins TRBV6-1 to TRBJ1-5; the match to TRBD1 covers 7 bases. V was clipped by 2 bases and J by 5 bases; unmatched bases: 9. Germline V lookup: CDR1 MNHNS, CDR2 SASEGT. CDR3 length: 16 amino acids. CDR3 amino acids: CASSEMADREDQPQHF. For the CDR3, the DNA is TGTGCCAGCAGTGAAATGGCAGACAGGGAGGATCAGCCCCAGCATTTT.

This chain uses TRBV19 with TRBJ2-5; TRBD2 agrees at 9 bases. Germline trimming cut 5 bases from V and 2 bases from J; bases unmatched to any gene: 6. The CDR3 loop spans 15 amino acids. Germline CDR1 is LNHDA and CDR2 is SQIVND (reference sequence). The CDR3 coding sequence is TGTGCCAGTAGTGTGGGACTAGCTAGGCAAGAGACCCAGTACTTC. The encoded protein is CASSVGLARQETQYF.

The V and J genes are TRBV7-2 and TRBJ1-5; D call uncertain. Per germline, CDR1 SGHTA and CDR2 FQGNSA. This CDR3 contains 13 residues. V lost 5 bases and J lost 7, with 12 bases in between. In DNA form, the CDR3 reads TGTGCCAGCAGCCCAGTGGGAGCCCAGCCCCAGCATTTT. The encoded protein is CASSPVGAQPQHF.

The rearrangement joins TRBV20-1 to TRBJ2-1; D unclear. Germline V gives CDR1 DFQATT, CDR2 SNEGSKA (reference sequence). The CDR3 totals 11 residues. V gave up 3 bases and J gave up 7 bases, with 7 bases separating them. DNA for the CDR3: TGCAGTGCTAGCCCCCGGAATGAGCAGTTCTTC. Translating it yields CSASPRNEQFF.

V is TRBV27 and J is TRBJ2-2, with 8 bases aligning to TRBD1. The CDR3 covers 20 residues. CDR1 is MNHEY and CDR2 is SMNVEV in the germline V gene (reference sequence). Losses at the gene ends were 6 bases for V and 2 bases for J; bases not matched to a gene: 20. This CDR3 is CASSPPGQAISYPNTGELFF. The CDR3 DNA is TGTGCCAGCAGCCCCCCGGGACAGGCGATCTCTTACCCAAACACCGGGGAGCTGTTTTTT.

The gene calls are TRBV9 and TRBJ2-5, with 7 bases aligning to TRBD1. The CDR3 has 16 residues. Germline V gene data show CDR1 as SGDLS and CDR2 as YYNGEE. V was pared by 0 bases and J by 3 bases, with 8 bases of the junction left unmatched. The CDR3 loop is CASSVVVFDREETQYF. CDR3 nucleotides: TGTGCCAGCAGCGTAGTAGTGTTCGACAGGGAAGAGACCCAGTACTTC.

V is TRBV27 and J is TRBJ2-3; the match to TRBD2 covers 13 bases. Per the germline V gene, CDR1 is MNHEY and CDR2 is SMNVEV (reference sequence). Trimming took 5 bases from V and 3 from J; bases not matched to a gene: 5. The CDR3 totals 16 residues. The CDR3 reads CASSHRTSGGTDTQYF. Written as DNA, the CDR3 is TGTGCCAGCAGTCATCGGACTAGCGGGGGTACAGATACGCAGTATTTT.

This rearrangement joins TRBV6-1 to TRBJ2-1; TRBD2 matches 13 bases. The CDR3 contains 15 residues. V was pared by 4 bases and J by 4 bases, with 1 base of the junction left unmatched. CDR1 MNHNS and CDR2 SASEGT come from the germline V gene. The CDR3 sequence: CASSGGLAGYNEQFF. The CDR3 region has the DNA TGTGCCAGCAGTGGGGGACTAGCGGGGTACAATGAGCAGTTCTTC.